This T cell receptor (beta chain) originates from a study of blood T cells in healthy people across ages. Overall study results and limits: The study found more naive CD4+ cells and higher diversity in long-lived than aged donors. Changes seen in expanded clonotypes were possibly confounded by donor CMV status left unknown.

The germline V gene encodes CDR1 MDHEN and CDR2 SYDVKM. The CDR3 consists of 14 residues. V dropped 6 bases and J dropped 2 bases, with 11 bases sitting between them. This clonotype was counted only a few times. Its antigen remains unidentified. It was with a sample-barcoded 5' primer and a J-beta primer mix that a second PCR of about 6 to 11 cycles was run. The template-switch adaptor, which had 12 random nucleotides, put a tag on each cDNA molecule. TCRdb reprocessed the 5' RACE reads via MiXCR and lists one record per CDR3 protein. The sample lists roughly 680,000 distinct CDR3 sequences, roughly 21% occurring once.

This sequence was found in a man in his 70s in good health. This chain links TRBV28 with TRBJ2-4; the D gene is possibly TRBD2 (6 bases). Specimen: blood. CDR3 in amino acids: CASREGTSKNIQYF. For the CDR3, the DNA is TGTGCCAGCAGGGAGGGAACCTCCAAAAACATTCAGTACTTC.